This T cell receptor (beta chain) is from a study of control samples from healthy donors and cancer patients (TCRdb year 2020). With respect to this clone: Its antigen target is currently unknown. Within one base of it there is no much larger clone, and no base qualities were kept.

To prepare the library, the immunoSEQ multiplex PCR assay was applied. TCRdb obtained this table from immuneACCESS and retained in-frame rearrangements with V and J assigned. These tables miss some clones; where compared with another copy, unresolved V genes account for less than half of the shortfall, and the remainder is unexplained. The sample yields approximately 90,000 clones; approximately 84% were counted once. Clones ranked in the top ten supply 38% of the sample. Sample: PBMCs. This clonotype was sampled from a man aged 65 to 85 with lung cancer.

In nucleotides, the sequence is TGTGCCAGCAGCTTAGACGGAGCGGGGGCCACAGATACGCAGTATTTT. This codes for CASSLDGAGATDTQYF. Recombination connected TRBV7-9 to TRBJ2-3; 8 bases in the junction line up with TRBD2. Looking up the germline V gene (reference sequence) yields CDR1 SEHNR and CDR2 FQNEAQ. Ends trimmed: V by 1 base, J by 2 bases; bases unmatched to a gene: 5. The CDR3 goes from the cysteine to the phenylalanine over 16 residues. Just CDR3 DNA is preserved here, 48 bases in frame from base 1.